The table lists the clone carrying this TCR beta chain with a count of one. Its target is unknown. This sample stems from a study of post-analysis software for immune sequencing data. Findings and caveats of the study: Comparison of patients with controls showed five TRBV segments more frequent in patients, TRBV5-6, TRBV5-1 and TRBV20-1 among them.

The TCR beta cDNA libraries contained unique molecular identifiers. TCRdb processed the PCR reads anew with MiXCR; each CDR3 protein has one entry. The data hold 150,000 to 200,000 distinct CDR3 sequences, with 35% to 40% observed a single time. The V end was cut by 0 bases, the J end by 4 bases, with 15 bases between. The CDR3 length is 16 residues. The V gene's germline CDR1 is MGHRA and CDR2 YSYEKL. This sequence was found in a girl between 5 and 17 years old with multiple sclerosis. Sequences were derived from blood, sampled after autologous hematopoietic stem cell transplantation. The chain combines TRBV4-1 with TRBJ1-1, with D uncertain. CDR3 in DNA: TGCGCCAGCAGCCAAGAGGCGGAGGGATTGGGCACTGAAGCTTTCTTT. Residues: CASSQEAEGLGTEAFF.